The 27 T cell receptor beta chains below were found in one sample sequenced in a study of blood T cell repertoires in COVID-19 (dated by TCRdb to the early 2020s). The method behind the library was the immunoSEQ multiplex PCR assay. TCRdb stores this immuneACCESS table with in-frame sequences only. Part of the clones is absent; in the studies checked, under half of the shortfall reflects unresolved V genes, and no reason is known for the rest. The sample table lists approximately 260,000 clones, approximately 88% of them with a count of one. Roughly 10% of the sample is in the top ten clones. Sequencing used peripheral blood. The receptors originated from a woman between 65 and 79 years old with COVID-19, enrolled during active disease.

This clone was seen a single time. The rearrangement joins TRBV3-1 (or the pseudogene TRBV3-2) to TRBJ1-4; D gene unclear. The CDR3 runs to 14 residues. The V gene lost 4 bases and the J gene lost 0 bases, with 6 bases spanning the gap. Germline assignment: CDR1 LGHDT and CDR2 YNNKEL (reference sequence). The CDR3 loop is CASSRTATNEKLFF. DNA for the CDR3: TGTGCCAGCAGCCGAACAGCAACTAATGAAAAACTGTTTTTT.

This clone appeared once. The chain uses TRBV4-1 and TRBJ1-3; D is unresolved. V was cut by 1 base and J by 4 bases, with 8 bases left in between. In germline, CDR1 is MGHRA, CDR2 YSYEKL. This CDR3 contains 14 residues. The CDR3 spells CASSQGSSGNTIYF. DNA for the CDR3: TGCGCCAGCAGCCAAGGGAGTTCGGGAAACACCATATATTTT.

This rearrangement joins TRBV12-2 to TRBJ2-2; TRBD1 is taken as the D call from the table, unchecked against the DNA. TRBV12-2 is a recognized pseudogene. This CDR3 is built from 16 residues. This CDR3 reads CASRLRSQGASGELFF. CDR3 DNA: TGTGCAAGTCGCTTAAGGTCACAGGGGGCCTCCGGGGAGCTGTTTTTT.

V and J are TRBV6-1 and TRBJ2-7, with D tentatively TRBD2 (5 bases). The V end was cut by 2 bases, the J end by 3 bases, with 14 bases between. The CDR3 runs to 15 residues. Per the germline V gene, CDR1 is MNHNS and CDR2 is SASEGT. The CDR3 region is CASSESEAPFYEQYF. Written as DNA, the CDR3 is TGTGCCAGCAGTGAATCGGAGGCCCCTTTCTACGAGCAGTACTTC.

The chain links TRBV6-5 to TRBJ1-4; TRBD1 aligns across 12 bases. V shed 6 bases and J 7 bases; nucleotides not matched to a gene: 3. Germline V lookup: CDR1 MNHEY, CDR2 SVGAGI. This CDR3 spans 14 amino acids. CDR3 nucleotides: TGTGCCAGCAGAGGGACAGGGGGCGTTGAAAAACTGTTTTTT. This encodes CASRGTGGVEKLFF.

This clone is a singleton in its sample. This chain uses TRBV13 with TRBJ2-1; D perhaps matches TRBD1 (6 bases). V lost 4 bases to trimming and J lost 4 bases, with 20 bases between them. CDR1 PRHDT and CDR2 FYEKMQ come from the germline V gene (reference sequence). The CDR3 is 17 residues long. The CDR3 region has the DNA TGTGCCAGCAGCTCCTCTAAGACAGGCGTAGTTTACAATGAGCAGTTCTTC. This encodes CASSSSKTGVVYNEQFF.

The rearrangement joins TRBV29-1 to TRBJ2-1, with 10 bases fitting TRBD2. The germline V gene encodes CDR1 SQVTM and CDR2 ANQGSEA. J gave up 7 bases and V 8 bases, and 14 bases lay outside the gene matches. CDR3 size: 15 residues. CDR3 protein: CSLEPGASGGNEQFF. Written as DNA, the CDR3 is TGCAGCCTCGAACCCGGGGCTAGCGGGGGAAATGAGCAGTTCTTC.

The genes are TRBV7-3 and TRBJ2-3, with 12 bases lining up with TRBD2. From germline, CDR1 is SGHTA and CDR2 FQGTGA. CDR3 length: 13 residues. V dropped 5 bases and J dropped 11; count of bases not matched to a gene: 5. CDR3 region: CASSESGLAGQYF. CDR3 bases: TGTGCCAGCAGCGAATCGGGACTAGCGGGGCAGTATTTT.

The chain carries TRBV5-5 and TRBJ1-5, with 7 bases that match TRBD1. In germline, CDR1 is SGHKS, CDR2 YYEKEE (reference sequence). CDR3 size: 14 residues. With 4 bases clipped from V and 5 bases from J, the junction kept 6 bases outside the gene matches. The CDR3 DNA is TGTGCCAGCAGCGGTGGACAGGCCGATCAGCCCCAGCATTTT. Protein product: CASSGGQADQPQHF.

This clone was recorded once. The J gene is TRBJ1-2, the V gene TRBV10-3, with 7 bases matching TRBD1. The CDR3 covers 13 residues. Losses at the gene ends were 2 bases for V and 8 bases for J; bases not matched to a gene: 5. Germline V gene sequence: CDR1 ENHRY, CDR2 SYGVKD. In DNA form, the CDR3 reads TGTGCCATCAGTGAGCAGGGGGAAAGAGGCTACACCTTC. This encodes CAISEQGERGYTF.

J is TRBJ2-5 and V is TRBV6-5; maybe TRBD1 (5 bases). Looked up from germline, CDR1 is MNHEY and CDR2 is SVGAGI. Trimming cost V 10 bases and J 2 bases, with 11 bases left between them. This CDR3 is 12 amino acids long. This chain's CDR3 is CAISTAQETQYF. The CDR3 DNA follows: TGTGCCATCTCGACAGCACAAGAGACCCAGTACTTC.

The V call is TRBV7-2, the J call TRBJ1-2; possible D gene TRBD1, 6 bases. V gave up 1 base and J gave up 8 bases, with 14 bases separating them. CDR3 size: 14 residues. Per the germline V gene, CDR1 is SGHTA and CDR2 is FQGNSA. The CDR3 DNA sequence: TGTGCCAGCAGCTTAGTTGCAGGGGCGTGGGGCTACACCTTC. Its translation is CASSLVAGAWGYTF.

The chain joins TRBV5-1 to TRBJ2-3; D remains ambiguous. The ends were cut back, 1 base at V and 2 bases at J, with 8 bases in the middle. Germline lookup yields CDR1 SGHRS and CDR2 YFSETQ. The CDR3 is 14 amino acids. CDR3 sequence reads: CASSLRLVTDTQYF. The CDR3 bases are TGCGCCAGCAGCTTGAGGCTAGTCACAGATACGCAGTATTTT. Supplemented by reference TRBV5-1 and TRBJ2-3, the full variable domain reads KAGVTQTPRYLIKTRGQQVTLSCSPISGHRSVSWYQQTPGQGLQFLFEYFSETQRNKGNFPGRFSGRQFSNSRSEMNVSTLELGDSALYLCASSLRLVTDTQYFGPGTRLTVL.

The chain recombines TRBV20-1 with TRBJ2-1, with D perhaps TRBD2 (5 bases). This CDR3 contains 13 residues. Germline CDR1 reads DFQATT; CDR2 reads SNEGSKA (reference sequence). V was clipped by 3 bases and J by 9 bases, with 15 bases between them. CDR3 in DNA: TGCAGTGCTAGTAGTCTAGCCGAGGGTGAGCAGTTCTTC. The encoded protein is CSASSLAEGEQFF.

The chain has TRBV6-5 and TRBJ2-1; 14 bases are a match to TRBD2. CDR1 and CDR2 from the germline V gene are MNHEY and SVGAGI. The length of the CDR3 is 15 residues. Unmatched junction bases numbered 5, after V lost 6 bases and J lost 7 bases. The CDR3 region has the DNA TGTGCCAGCAGAACGACTAGCGGGAGGGTTAATGAGCAGTTCTTC. As protein: CASRTTSGRVNEQFF.

The CDR3, as DNA: TGTGCCAGCAGCGGGGGAGGTAGGAACCCCTACGAGCAGTACTTC. This sequence encodes CASSGGGRNPYEQYF. V and J are TRBV5-4 and TRBJ2-7, with D possibly being TRBD2 (6 bases). Trimming stripped 4 bases from V and 2 bases from J, with 16 bases between. CDR3 length: 15 amino acids. CDR1 and CDR2 from the germline V gene are SGHNT and YYREEE (reference sequence).

The chain couples TRBV6-7 to TRBJ1-3; D uncertain. TRBV6-7 is designated an ORF whose function remains uncertain. V dropped 5 bases and J dropped 2 bases, with 16 bases sitting between them. The CDR3 loop spans 16 amino acids. Here the CDR3 reads CASSHSPVRPGNTIYF. The CDR3 DNA reads TGTGCCAGCAGTCACAGCCCGGTTCGTCCTGGAAACACCATATATTTT.

The rearrangement links TRBV6-2 or TRBV6-3 to TRBJ2-4; TRBD1 matches 8 bases. The junction had 3 bases not matched to a gene; V was cut back by 0 bases and J by 2 bases. CDR1 and CDR2 from the germline V gene are MNHEY and SVGEGT. This CDR3 contains 16 residues. CDR3 sequence reads: CASSYSTGAPKNIQYF. The CDR3 DNA follows: TGTGCCAGCAGTTACTCGACAGGGGCGCCCAAAAACATTCAGTACTTC.

J is TRBJ1-6 and V is TRBV2; maybe TRBD1 (5 bases). V was pared by 5 bases and J by 8 bases, with 13 bases between. CDR3 length equals 14 residues. The germline V gene encodes CDR1 SNHLY and CDR2 FYNNEI. The CDR3 sequence: CASSRTSRDSPLHF. The DNA for the CDR3 is TGTGCCAGCAGTCGGACATCCCGGGATTCACCCCTCCACTTT.

In this sample, this clone turned up a few times. This chain connects TRBV28 to TRBJ1-5, with 8 nucleotides matching TRBD1. V lost 5 bases to trimming and J lost 4 bases; unmatched junction nucleotides: 7. The CDR3 runs 15 residues. Germline lookup yields CDR1 MDHEN and CDR2 SYDVKM. In DNA, the CDR3 is TGTGCCAGCAGTCAAAACAGGGGGGGAAATCAGCCCCAGCATTTT. It translates to CASSQNRGGNQPQHF.

This chain joins TRBV6-2 or TRBV6-3 and TRBJ2-2, with D tentatively TRBD1 (6 bases). The germline CDR1 and CDR2 sequences are MNHEY and SVGEGT. Trimming took off 6 bases at V and 1 base at J, with 15 bases between the two ends. The CDR3 consists of 16 residues. In nucleotides, the CDR3 is TGTGCCAGCAGCCCGTTCGAGACAGGGAACACCGGGGAGCTGTTTTTT. This translates into CASSPFETGNTGELFF.

The table lists this clone with a count of one. V is TRBV7-2 and J is TRBJ2-7; TRBD1 might be the D (5 bases). V was clipped by 4 bases and J by 3 bases, with 19 bases between them. The CDR3 runs 16 residues. Germline V gene data show CDR1 as SGHTA and CDR2 as FQGNSA. CDR3: CASSYKGIKGHYEQYF. The DNA of the CDR3 is TGTGCCAGCAGCTACAAAGGGATTAAGGGGCACTACGAGCAGTACTTC. Drawing the rest from reference TRBV7-2 and TRBJ2-7, the complete variable domain is GAGVSQSPSNKVTEKGKDVELRCDPISGHTALYWYRQSLGQGLEFLIYFQGNSAPDKSGLPSDRFSAERTGGSVSTLTIQRTQQEDSAVYLCASSYKGIKGHYEQYFGPGTRLTVT.

The chain combines TRBV7-2 with TRBJ2-7; a weak D match, TRBD1 (7 bases). Trimming cost V 8 bases and J 3 bases, with 14 bases left between them. Germline CDR1 SGHTA, CDR2 FQGNSA. This CDR3 has 13 residues. CDR3 sequence reads: CASSQGGSYEQYF. In nucleotides, the CDR3 is TGTGCCAGCTCGCAGGGGGGTAGCTACGAGCAGTACTTC.

The chain combines TRBV7-3 with TRBJ1-1, with a possible D match to TRBD1 (5 bases). The CDR3 extends over 13 amino acids. Looked up from germline, CDR1 is SGHTA and CDR2 is FQGTGA. The V and J ends lost 8 bases and 0 bases respectively, with 10 bases between them. The CDR3 is CASALQVNTEAFF. Written as DNA, the CDR3 is TGTGCCAGCGCATTACAGGTGAACACTGAAGCTTTCTTT. Full variable domain (missing parts from reference TRBV7-3 and TRBJ1-1): GAGVSQTPSNKVTEKGKYVELRCDPISGHTALYWYRQSLGQGPEFLIYFQGTGAADDSGLPNDRFFAVRPEGSVSTLKIQRTERGDSAVYLCASALQVNTEAFFGQGTRLTVV.

V usage is TRBV28 and J usage is TRBJ2-7, with TRBD2 as a possible D gene (5 bases). Trimming shortened V by 1 base and J by 0 bases, and 13 bases separated the two germline ends. The CDR3 length is 16 residues. The germline V gene encodes CDR1 MDHEN and CDR2 SYDVKM. The CDR3 DNA reads as TGTGCCAGCAGTTTATCACAGACGGGATACTCCTACGAGCAGTACTTC. This codes for CASSLSQTGYSYEQYF. The full variable domain, with the rest looked up from reference TRBV28 and TRBJ2-7, is DVKVTQSSRYLVKRTGEKVFLECVQDMDHENMFWYRQDPGLGLRLIYFSYDVKMKEKGDIPEGYSVSREKKERFSLILESASTNQTSMYLCASSLSQTGYSYEQYFGPGTRLTVT.

CDR3 protein: CASRPTSGTDTQYF. As DNA, the CDR3 is TGTGCCAGCAGGCCAACTAGCGGCACAGATACGCAGTATTTT. This chain uses TRBV5-4 with TRBJ2-3, with 7 bases fitting TRBD2. Germline V lookup: CDR1 SGHNT, CDR2 YYREEE (reference sequence). Unmatched junction bases numbered 4, after V lost 5 bases and J lost 1 base. The CDR3 has 14 residues.

The CDR3 protein is CASSPNPRAPGQGNYEQYF. CDR3 in DNA: TGTGCCAGTAGCCCAAACCCAAGAGCCCCGGGACAGGGTAACTACGAGCAGTACTTC. The chain employs TRBV19 and TRBJ2-7; 9 nucleotides align to TRBD1. V trimming: 6 bases; J trimming: 3 bases; junction bases outside the gene matches: 21. This CDR3 is built from 19 residues. Germline V gene data show CDR1 as LNHDA and CDR2 as SQIVND (reference sequence).